What follows describes a single T cell receptor beta chain. TCRdb's table, derived via immunoSEQ multiplex PCR, lists solely in-frame clones and lacks some. The sample lists some 83,000 clones, approximately 95% occurring once. There are 14 residues in the CDR3. Germline trimming cut 7 bases from V and 3 bases from J; bases unmatched to any gene: 9. Germline V gene sequence: CDR1 MNHNY, CDR2 SVGAGI (reference sequence). The data originate from a study of cytomegalovirus exposure and HLA in healthy donors. The source of this sequence is a woman aged 18-29 years in good health and CMV-seronegative. The J gene is TRBJ2-7, the V gene TRBV6-6; TRBD2 agrees at 7 bases. Specimen: PBMCs. CDR3 amino acids: CASTSRESFYEQYF. The CDR3 DNA is TGTGCCAGCACTTCGCGGGAGTCATTCTACGAGCAGTACTTC.